This TCR beta chain is drawn from a study of cytomegalovirus exposure and HLA in healthy donors. As for this clone: What it binds is not known.

Study results and caveats: The study labeled under 200 TCR beta chains cytomegalovirus-associated. Rarity held for most TCR sequences, but there were some public TCRs that occurred in many donors.

Profiled with immunoSEQ multiplex PCR; TCRdb holds only in-frame clones, not every one. The sample has 55,000 to 70,000 clones, roughly nine tenths seen once. The source is a woman in her twenties or thirties in good health and CMV-seronegative. Source material: PBMCs.

The CDR3 nucleotides read TGTGCCTCCGCGGGCAGTAGCGGGATTAACGAGCAGTACTTC. It codes for CASAGSSGINEQYF. The chain links TRBV6-1 to TRBJ2-7, with TRBD2 matching over 8 bases. The CDR3 length is 14 residues. J lost 5 bases, V lost 11 bases, and 14 bases had no gene match. Germline loops: CDR1 MNHNS, CDR2 SASEGT.